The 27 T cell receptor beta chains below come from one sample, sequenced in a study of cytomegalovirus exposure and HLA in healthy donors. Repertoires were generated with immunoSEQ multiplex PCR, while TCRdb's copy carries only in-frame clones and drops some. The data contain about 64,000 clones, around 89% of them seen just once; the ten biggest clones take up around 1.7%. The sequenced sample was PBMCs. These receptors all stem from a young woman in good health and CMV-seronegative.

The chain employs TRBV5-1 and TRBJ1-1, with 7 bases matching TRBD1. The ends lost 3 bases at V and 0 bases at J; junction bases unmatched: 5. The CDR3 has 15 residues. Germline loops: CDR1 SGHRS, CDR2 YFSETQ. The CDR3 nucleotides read TGCGCCAGCAGCTATGCCGGGACAGTGAACACTGAAGCTTTCTTT. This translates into CASSYAGTVNTEAFF.

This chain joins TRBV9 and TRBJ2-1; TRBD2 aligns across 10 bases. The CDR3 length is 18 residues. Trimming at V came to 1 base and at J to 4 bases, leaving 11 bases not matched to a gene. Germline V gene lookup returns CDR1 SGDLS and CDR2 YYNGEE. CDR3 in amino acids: CASSVRGMPAGGYNEQFF. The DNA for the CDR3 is TGTGCCAGCAGCGTAAGGGGTATGCCAGCGGGGGGGTACAATGAGCAGTTCTTC.

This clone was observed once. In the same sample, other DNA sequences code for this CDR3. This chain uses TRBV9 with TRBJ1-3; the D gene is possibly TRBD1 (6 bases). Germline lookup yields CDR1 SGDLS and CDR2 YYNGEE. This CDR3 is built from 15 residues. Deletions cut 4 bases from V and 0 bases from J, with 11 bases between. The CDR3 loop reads CASSPTGSSGNTIYF. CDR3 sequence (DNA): TGTGCCAGCAGCCCTACAGGGTCCTCTGGAAACACCATATATTTT.

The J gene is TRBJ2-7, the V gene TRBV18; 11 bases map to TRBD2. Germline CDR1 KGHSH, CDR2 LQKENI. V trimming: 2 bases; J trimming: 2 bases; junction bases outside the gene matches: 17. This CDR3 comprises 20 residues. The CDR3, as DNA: TGTGCCAGCTCACCATTGGTCGTGGCTAGCGGGAGGTTTGGGGCCTACGAGCAGTACTTC. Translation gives CASSPLVVASGRFGAYEQYF. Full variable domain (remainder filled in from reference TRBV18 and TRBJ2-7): NAGVMQNPRHLVRRRGQEARLRCSPMKGHSHVYWYRQLPEEGLKFMVYLQKENIIDESGMPKERFSAEFPKEGPSILRIQQVVRGDSAAYFCASSPLVVASGRFGAYEQYFGPGTRLTVT.

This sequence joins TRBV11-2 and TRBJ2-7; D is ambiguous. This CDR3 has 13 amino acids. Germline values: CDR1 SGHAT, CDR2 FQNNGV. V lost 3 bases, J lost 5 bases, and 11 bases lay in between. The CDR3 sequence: CASSLMLRDEQYF. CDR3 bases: TGTGCCAGCAGCTTGATGTTACGCGACGAGCAGTACTTC.

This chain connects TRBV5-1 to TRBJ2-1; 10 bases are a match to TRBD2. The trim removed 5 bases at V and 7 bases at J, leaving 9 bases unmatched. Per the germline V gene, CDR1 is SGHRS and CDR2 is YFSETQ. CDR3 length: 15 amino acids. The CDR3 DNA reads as TGCGCCAGCAGGAAGTCGACTAGCGGGCGGAATGAGCAGTTCTTC. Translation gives CASRKSTSGRNEQFF.

CDR3 protein: CASSTGQGNTEAFF. CDR3 nucleotide sequence: TGTGCCAGCAGTACCGGACAGGGGAACACTGAAGCTTTCTTT. The rearrangement joins TRBV14 to TRBJ1-1; 8 bases match TRBD1. The CDR3 covers 14 residues. Germline loops: CDR1 SGHDN, CDR2 FVKESK. After removal of 6 bases from V and 1 base from J, the junction contained 4 bases not matched to a gene.

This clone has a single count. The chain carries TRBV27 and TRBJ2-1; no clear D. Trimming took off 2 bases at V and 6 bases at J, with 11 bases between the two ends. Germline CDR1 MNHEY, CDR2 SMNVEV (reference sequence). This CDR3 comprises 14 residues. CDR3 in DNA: TGTGCCAGCAGTTTAGGTGGTGACTCCAATGAGCAGTTCTTC. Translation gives CASSLGGDSNEQFF.

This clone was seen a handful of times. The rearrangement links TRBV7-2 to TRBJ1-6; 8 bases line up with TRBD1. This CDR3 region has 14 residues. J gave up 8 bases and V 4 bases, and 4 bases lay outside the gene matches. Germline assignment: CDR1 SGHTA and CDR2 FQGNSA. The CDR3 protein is CASSSGGAHSPLHF. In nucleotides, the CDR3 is TGTGCCAGCAGCTCAGGGGGCGCTCATTCACCCCTCCACTTT.

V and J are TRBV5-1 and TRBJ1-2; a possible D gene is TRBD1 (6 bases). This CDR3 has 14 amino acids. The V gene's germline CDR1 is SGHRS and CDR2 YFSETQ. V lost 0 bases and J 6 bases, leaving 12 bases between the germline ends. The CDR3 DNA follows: TGCGCCAGCAGCTTGGGTCGACAGGATAATGGCTACACCTTC. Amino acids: CASSLGRQDNGYTF.

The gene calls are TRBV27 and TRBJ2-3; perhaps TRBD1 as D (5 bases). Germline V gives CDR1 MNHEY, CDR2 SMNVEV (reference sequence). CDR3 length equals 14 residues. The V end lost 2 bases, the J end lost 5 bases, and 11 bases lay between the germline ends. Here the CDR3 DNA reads TGTGCCAGCAGTTTAGACAGCGTTGTAGATACGCAGTATTTT. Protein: CASSLDSVVDTQYF.

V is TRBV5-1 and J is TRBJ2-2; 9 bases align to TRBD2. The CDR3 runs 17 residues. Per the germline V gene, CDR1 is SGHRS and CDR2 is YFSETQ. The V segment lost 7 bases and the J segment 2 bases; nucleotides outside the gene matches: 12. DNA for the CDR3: TGCGCCAGCGGGTCCCGGGGACTAGCTAAAAACACCGGGGAGCTGTTTTTT. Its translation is CASGSRGLAKNTGELFF. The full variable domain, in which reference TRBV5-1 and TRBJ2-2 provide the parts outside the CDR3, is KAGVTQTPRYLIKTRGQQVTLSCSPISGHRSVSWYQQTPGQGLQFLFEYFSETQRNKGNFPGRFSGRQFSNSRSEMNVSTLELGDSALYLCASGSRGLAKNTGELFFGEGSRLTVL.

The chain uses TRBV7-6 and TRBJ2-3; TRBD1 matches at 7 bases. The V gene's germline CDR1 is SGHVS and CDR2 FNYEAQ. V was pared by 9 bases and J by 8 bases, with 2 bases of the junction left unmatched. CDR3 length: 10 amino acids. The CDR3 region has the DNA TGTGCCAGTGCAGGGGGTACGCAGTATTTT. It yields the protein CASAGGTQYF. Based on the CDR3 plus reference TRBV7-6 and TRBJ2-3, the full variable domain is GAGVSQSPRYKVTKRGQDVALRCDPISGHVSLYWYRQALGQGPEFLTYFNYEAQQDKSGLPNDRFSAERPEGSISTLTIQRTEQRDSAMYRCASAGGTQYFGPGTRLTVL.

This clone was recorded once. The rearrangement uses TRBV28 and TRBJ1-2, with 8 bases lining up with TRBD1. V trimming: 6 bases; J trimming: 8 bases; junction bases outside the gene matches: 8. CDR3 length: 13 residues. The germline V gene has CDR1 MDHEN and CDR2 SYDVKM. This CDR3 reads CASRLGQGSGYTF. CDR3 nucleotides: TGTGCCAGCAGACTTGGACAGGGTAGCGGCTACACCTTC.

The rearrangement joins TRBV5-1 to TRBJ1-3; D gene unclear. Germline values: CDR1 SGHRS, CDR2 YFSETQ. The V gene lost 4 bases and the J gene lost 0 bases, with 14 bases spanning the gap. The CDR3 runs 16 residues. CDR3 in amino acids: CASSPGKGGSGNTIYF. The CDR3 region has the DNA TGCGCCAGCAGCCCGGGTAAGGGAGGCTCTGGAAACACCATATATTTT.

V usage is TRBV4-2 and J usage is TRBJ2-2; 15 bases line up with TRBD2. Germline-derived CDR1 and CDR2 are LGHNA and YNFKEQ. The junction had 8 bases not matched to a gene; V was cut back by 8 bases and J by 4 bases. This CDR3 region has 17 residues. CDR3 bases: TGTGCCAGCTTACGGACTAGCGGGGGGGCGGGCACCGGGGAGCTGTTTTTT. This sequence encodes CASLRTSGGAGTGELFF.

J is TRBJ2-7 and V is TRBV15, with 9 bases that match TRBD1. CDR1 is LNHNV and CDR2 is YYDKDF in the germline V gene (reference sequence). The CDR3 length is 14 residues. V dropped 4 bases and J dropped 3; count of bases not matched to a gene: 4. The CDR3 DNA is TGTGCCACCAGCATGGGACAGGGAGGCTACGAGCAGTACTTC. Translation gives CATSMGQGGYEQYF.

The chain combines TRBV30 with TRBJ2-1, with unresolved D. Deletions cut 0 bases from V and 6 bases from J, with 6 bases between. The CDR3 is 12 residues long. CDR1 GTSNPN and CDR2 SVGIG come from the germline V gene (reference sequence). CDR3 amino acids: CAWSVGPNEQFF. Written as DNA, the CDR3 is TGTGCCTGGAGTGTTGGCCCCAATGAGCAGTTCTTC. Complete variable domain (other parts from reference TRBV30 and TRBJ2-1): SQTIHQWPATLVQPVGSPLSLECTVEGTSNPNLYWYRQAAGRGLQLLFYSVGIGQISSEVPQNLSASRPQDRQFILSSKKLLLSDSGFYLCAWSVGPNEQFFGPGTRLTVL.

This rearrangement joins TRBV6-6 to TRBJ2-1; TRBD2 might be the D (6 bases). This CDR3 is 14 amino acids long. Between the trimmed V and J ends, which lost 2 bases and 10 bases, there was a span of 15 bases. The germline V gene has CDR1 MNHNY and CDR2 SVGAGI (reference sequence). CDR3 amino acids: CASSYDLLAQEQFF. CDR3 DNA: TGTGCCAGCAGTTACGACCTACTAGCACAGGAGCAGTTCTTC.

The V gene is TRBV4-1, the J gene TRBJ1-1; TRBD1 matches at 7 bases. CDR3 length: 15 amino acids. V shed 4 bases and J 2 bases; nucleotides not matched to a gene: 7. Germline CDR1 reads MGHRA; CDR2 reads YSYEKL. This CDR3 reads CASSPTGQLNTEAFF. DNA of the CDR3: TGCGCCAGCAGCCCGACAGGGCAACTTAACACTGAAGCTTTCTTT.

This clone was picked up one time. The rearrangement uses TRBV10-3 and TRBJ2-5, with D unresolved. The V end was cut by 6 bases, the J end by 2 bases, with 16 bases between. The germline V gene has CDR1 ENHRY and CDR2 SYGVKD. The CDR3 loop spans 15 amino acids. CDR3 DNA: TGTGCCATCAGCCCAAGGCCGGGTCCACAAGAGACCCAGTACTTC. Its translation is CAISPRPGPQETQYF.

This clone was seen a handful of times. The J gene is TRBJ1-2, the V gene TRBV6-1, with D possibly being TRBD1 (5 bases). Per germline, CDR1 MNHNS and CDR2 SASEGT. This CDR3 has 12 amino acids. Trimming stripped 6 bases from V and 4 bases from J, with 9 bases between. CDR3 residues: CASRTEVYGYTF. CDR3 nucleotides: TGTGCCAGCAGGACAGAGGTCTATGGCTACACCTTC.

The CDR3 here is CAIRQTGVSPYTQYF. CDR3 nucleotide sequence: TGTGCCATCAGACAGACAGGCGTAAGCCCATATACGCAGTATTTT. The V call is TRBV10-3, the J call TRBJ2-3; D may be TRBD1 (6 bases). Germline-derived CDR1 and CDR2 are ENHRY and SYGVKD. This CDR3 comprises 15 residues. V was cut by 6 bases and J by 7 bases, with 20 bases left in between.

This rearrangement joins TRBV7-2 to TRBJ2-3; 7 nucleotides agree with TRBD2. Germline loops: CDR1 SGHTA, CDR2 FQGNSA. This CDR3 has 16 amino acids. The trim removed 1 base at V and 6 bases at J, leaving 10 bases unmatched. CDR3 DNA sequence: TGTGCCAGCAGCTTAGTTGGTGGGGCGGGAGTGGATACGCAGTATTTT. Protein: CASSLVGGAGVDTQYF. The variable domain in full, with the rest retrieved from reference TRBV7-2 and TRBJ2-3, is GAGVSQSPSNKVTEKGKDVELRCDPISGHTALYWYRQSLGQGLEFLIYFQGNSAPDKSGLPSDRFSAERTGGSVSTLTIQRTQQEDSAVYLCASSLVGGAGVDTQYFGPGTRLTVL.

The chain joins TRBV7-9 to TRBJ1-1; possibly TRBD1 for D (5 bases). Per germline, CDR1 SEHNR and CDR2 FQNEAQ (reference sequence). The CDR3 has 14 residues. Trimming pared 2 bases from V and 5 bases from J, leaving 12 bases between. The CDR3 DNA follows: TGTGCCAGCAGCTTAATGGGGGGTAGAACTGAAGCTTTCTTT. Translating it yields CASSLMGGRTEAFF.

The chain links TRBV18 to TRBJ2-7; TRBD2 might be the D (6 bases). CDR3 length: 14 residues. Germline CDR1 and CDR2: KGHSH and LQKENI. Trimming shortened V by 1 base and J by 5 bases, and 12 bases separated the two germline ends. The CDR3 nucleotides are TGTGCCAGCTCACCACTCGGAGGGGCCGACGAGCAGTACTTC. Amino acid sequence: CASSPLGGADEQYF.

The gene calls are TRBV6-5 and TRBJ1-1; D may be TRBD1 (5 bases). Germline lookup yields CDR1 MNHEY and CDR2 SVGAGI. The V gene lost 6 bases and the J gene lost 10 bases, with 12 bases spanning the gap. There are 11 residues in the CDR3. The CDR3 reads CASSEQGRAFF. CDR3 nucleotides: TGTGCCAGCAGCGAGCAGGGAAGAGCTTTCTTT.